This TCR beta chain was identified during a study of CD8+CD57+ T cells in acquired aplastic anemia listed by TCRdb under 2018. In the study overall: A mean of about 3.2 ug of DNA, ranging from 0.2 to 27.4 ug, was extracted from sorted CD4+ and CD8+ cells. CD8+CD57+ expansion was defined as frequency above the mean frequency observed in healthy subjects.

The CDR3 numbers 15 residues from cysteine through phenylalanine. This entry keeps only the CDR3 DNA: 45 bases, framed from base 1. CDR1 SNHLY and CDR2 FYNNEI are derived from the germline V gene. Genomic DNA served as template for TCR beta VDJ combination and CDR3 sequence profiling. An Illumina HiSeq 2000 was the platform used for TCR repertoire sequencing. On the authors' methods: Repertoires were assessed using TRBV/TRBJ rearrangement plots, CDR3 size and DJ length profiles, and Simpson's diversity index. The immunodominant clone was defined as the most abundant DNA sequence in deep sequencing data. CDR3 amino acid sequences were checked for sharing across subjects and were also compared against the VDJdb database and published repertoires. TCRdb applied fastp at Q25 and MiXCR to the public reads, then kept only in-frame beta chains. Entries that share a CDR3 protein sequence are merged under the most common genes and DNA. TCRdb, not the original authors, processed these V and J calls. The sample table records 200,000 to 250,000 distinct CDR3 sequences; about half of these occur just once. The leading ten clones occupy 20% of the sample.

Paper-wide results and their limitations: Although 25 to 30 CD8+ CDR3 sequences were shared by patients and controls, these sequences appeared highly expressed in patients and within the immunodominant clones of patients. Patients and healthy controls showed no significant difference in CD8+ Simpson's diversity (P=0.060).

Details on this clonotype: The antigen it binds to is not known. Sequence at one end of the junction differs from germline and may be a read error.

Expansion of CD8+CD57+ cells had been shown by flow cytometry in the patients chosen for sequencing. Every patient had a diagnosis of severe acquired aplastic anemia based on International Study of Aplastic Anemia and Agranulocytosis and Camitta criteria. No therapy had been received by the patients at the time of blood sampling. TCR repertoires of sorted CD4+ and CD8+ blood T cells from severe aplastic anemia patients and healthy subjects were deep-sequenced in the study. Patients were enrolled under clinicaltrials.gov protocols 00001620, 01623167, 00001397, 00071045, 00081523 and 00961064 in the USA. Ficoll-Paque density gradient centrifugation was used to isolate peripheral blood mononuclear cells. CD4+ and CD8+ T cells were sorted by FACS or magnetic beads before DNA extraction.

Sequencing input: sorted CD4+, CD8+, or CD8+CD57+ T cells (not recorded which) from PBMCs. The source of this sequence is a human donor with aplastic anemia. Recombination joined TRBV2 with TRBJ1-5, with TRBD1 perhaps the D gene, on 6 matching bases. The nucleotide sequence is TGTGCCAGCAGCCCACTTCAGGGGCCCAATCAGCCCCAGCGTTTT. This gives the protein CASSPLQGPNQPQRF.